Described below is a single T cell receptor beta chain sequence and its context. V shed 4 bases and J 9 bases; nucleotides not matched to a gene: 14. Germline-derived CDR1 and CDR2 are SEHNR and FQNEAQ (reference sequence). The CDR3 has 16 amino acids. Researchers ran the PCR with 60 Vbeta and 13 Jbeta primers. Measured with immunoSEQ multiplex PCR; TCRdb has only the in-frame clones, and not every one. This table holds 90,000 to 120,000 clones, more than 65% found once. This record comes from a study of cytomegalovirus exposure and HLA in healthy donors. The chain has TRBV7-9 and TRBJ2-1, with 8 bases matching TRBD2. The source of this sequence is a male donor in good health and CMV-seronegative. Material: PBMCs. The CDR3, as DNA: TGTGCCAGCAGCTCCCCCGGGAGGGAGGGAGGGAGTGAGCAGTTCTTC. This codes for CASSSPGREGGSEQFF.